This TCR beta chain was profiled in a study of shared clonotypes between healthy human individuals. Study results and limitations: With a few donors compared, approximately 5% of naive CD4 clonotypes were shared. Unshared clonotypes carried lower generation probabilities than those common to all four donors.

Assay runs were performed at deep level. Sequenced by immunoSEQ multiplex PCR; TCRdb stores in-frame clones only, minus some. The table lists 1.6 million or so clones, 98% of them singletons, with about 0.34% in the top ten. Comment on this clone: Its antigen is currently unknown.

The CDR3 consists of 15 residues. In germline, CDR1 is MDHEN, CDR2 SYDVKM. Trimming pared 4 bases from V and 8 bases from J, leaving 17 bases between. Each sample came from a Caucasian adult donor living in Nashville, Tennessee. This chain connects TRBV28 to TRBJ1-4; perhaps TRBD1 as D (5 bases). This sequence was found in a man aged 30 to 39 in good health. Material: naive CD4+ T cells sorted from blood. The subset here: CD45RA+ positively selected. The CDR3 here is CASSSPGSEGEKLFF. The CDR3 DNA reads TGTGCCAGCAGTTCCCCGGGGTCTGAGGGGGAAAAACTGTTTTTT.